This record concerns one TCR beta chain sequence. Its antigen specificity is not known. No base qualities exist here, and no much larger clone lies one base off it. The library was obtained by RT-PCR. Sequenced using a NextSeq 550. TCRdb applied fastp at Q25 and MiXCR to the public reads, then kept only in-frame beta chains. Entries that share a CDR3 protein sequence are merged under the most common genes and DNA. This sample gives over 30,000 distinct CDR3 sequences in total; 37% of them show up just once. Of the sample, 76% falls within the top ten clones. The source of the sample is a study of patients and donors after allogeneic stem cell transplantation (dated by TCRdb to 2020 to 2022). The germline V end is reduced by 0 bases and the J end by 5 bases; junction bases left unmatched: 6. From the cysteine through the phenylalanine, the CDR3 covers 15 amino acids. CDR3 DNA only is kept here, 45 bases in frame from base 1. CDR1 LGHNA and CDR2 YSLEER were looked up in the germline V gene.

Rearrangement joined TRBV4-3 to TRBJ2-5, and 7 junctional nucleotides match TRBD2. Source material: blood, either unsorted or a sorted T cell fraction (not recorded which). This TCR derives from a human donor who was either an allogeneic HSCT recipient or a stem cell or donor lymphocyte infusion donor (not recorded which). It is not recorded whose cells these are; they may come from a transplant donor. The nucleotides read TGCGCCAGCAGCCAAGATCGGAATAGCGGGGAGACCCAGTACTTC. This sequence encodes CASSQDRNSGETQYF.